A selection of T cell receptor beta chains follows, all from one sample in a study of T-cell memory formation after mild COVID-19. MiXCR, applied by TCRdb to the 5' RACE reads, yields one record per CDR3 protein. Here the sample spans some 600,000 distinct CDR3 sequences, around 15% being singletons. Source material: PBMCs or a T cell subset sorted from them (not recorded which). The receptors derive from an adult woman who had mild COVID-19 (a few samples of this study predate the infection). Cell type and time point are not known. Each CDR3 is given with its conserved first and last residue. The order of the fields is V gene, J gene, clone size, D gene, CDR3 DNA, CDR3 protein. The D gene is left open where the match is weak. Size is stated for part of the rows, as once, few or many counts, or as a class when the clone is expanded.

TRBV20-1	TRBJ1-2	.	.	TGCAGTGCTAGAGCGAGGGGAGGAAACTATGGCTACACCTTC	CSARARGGNYGYTF
TRBV7-9	TRBJ1-1	.	TRBD1	TGTGCCAGCAGCACCGGACAGGGACCGGGGACTGAAGCTTTCTTT	CASSTGQGPGTEAFF
TRBV3-1	TRBJ2-3	.	.	TGTGCCAGCAGCCAAGCTAAGTACGGTACGCAGTATTTT	CASSQAKYGTQYF
TRBV7-9	TRBJ2-5	.	TRBD2	TGTGCCAGCAGCTTATCCCCACTAGCGGGAGATCGGGCGGGGACCAAAGAGACCCAGTACTTC	CASSLSPLAGDRAGTKETQYF
TRBV7-8	TRBJ2-2	.	TRBD2	TGTGCCAGCAGCTCCCCGACTAGCGGGGCGGTGTACACCGGGGAGCTGTTTTTT	CASSSPTSGAVYTGELFF
TRBV12-3/TRBV12-4	TRBJ1-1	few	.	TGTGCCAGCGCCCTCGGGGCGAACACTGAAGCTTTCTTT	CASALGANTEAFF
TRBV7-3	TRBJ2-3	few	.	TGTGCCAGCAGCTCCTCCGGGATCACAGATACGCAGTATTTT	CASSSSGITDTQYF
TRBV6-5	TRBJ2-7	few	.	TGTGCCAGCAGTTACGGTAATGGACAGACCTACGAGCAGTACTTC	CASSYGNGQTYEQYF
TRBV6-5	TRBJ1-1	once	.	TGTGCCAGCACAGACTCGATGAACACTGAAGCTTTCTTT	CASTDSMNTEAFF
TRBV3-1	TRBJ1-1	.	.	TGTGCCAGCAGCCAAGGGATGGTTGGACAGAGGGACACTGAAGCTTTCTTT	CASSQGMVGQRDTEAFF
TRBV2	TRBJ1-1	.	.	TGTGCCAGCATGATCCTTTTAGGGAACACTGAAGCTTTCTTT	CASMILLGNTEAFF
TRBV5-6	TRBJ2-7	few	TRBD1	TGTGCCAGCAGCTTGGGAGACAGGGCCCAGAACGGGCAGTACTTC	CASSLGDRAQNGQYF
TRBV6-2/TRBV6-3	TRBJ1-1	.	.	TGTGCCAGCAGCAAGACAGGACGGGTGTTCGGGAACACTGAAGCTTTCTTT	CASSKTGRVFGNTEAFF
TRBV29-1	TRBJ2-7	.	.	TGCAGCGTTGTAGGGACTGTTGGCGAGCAGTACTTC	CSVVGTVGEQYF
TRBV2	TRBJ2-7	.	TRBD1	TGTGCCACGGGGACAGGGCTAGACCTTTACGAGCAGTACTTC	CATGTGLDLYEQYF
TRBV12-3/TRBV12-4	TRBJ2-5	few	.	TGTGCCAGCAGTTTATTTAGGGAAGAGACCCAGTACTTC	CASSLFREETQYF
TRBV24-1	TRBJ2-1	.	TRBD2	TGTGCCACCAGTGGGACTAGCGGGAGTTCTTACAATGAGCAGTTCTTC	CATSGTSGSSYNEQFF
TRBV15	TRBJ1-5	few	.	TGTGCCACCAGCAGAGATACGAGGGTGGGCGGCCAGCCCCAGCATTTT	CATSRDTRVGGQPQHF
TRBV20-1	TRBJ2-3	many	TRBD2	TGCAGTGCCCCCCGACTAGCGGTTTTCACAGATACGCAGTATTTT	CSAPRLAVFTDTQYF
TRBV6-6	TRBJ2-3	.	TRBD2	TGTGCCAGCACCCAGGTTACTAGCGGGGGAGATACGCAGTATTTT	CASTQVTSGGDTQYF
TRBV5-1	TRBJ2-1	.	.	TGCGCCAGCAGCTTCTGGAACAGCTACAATGAGCAGTTCTTC	CASSFWNSYNEQFF
TRBV19	TRBJ2-1	few	.	TGTGCCAGTAGTGCCTCTCCGCGGGTCGGCGATGAGCAGTTCTTC	CASSASPRVGDEQFF
TRBV28	TRBJ1-1	.	.	TGTGCCAGCAGTCCGGTCCCGAGCGCTGAAGCTTTCTTT	CASSPVPSAEAFF
TRBV7-2	TRBJ2-5	.	.	TGTGCCAGCAGCAGCCCCGCGGCCCGGGAGACCCAGTACTTC	CASSSPAARETQYF
TRBV9	TRBJ1-6	few	.	TGTGCCAGCAGCGTAGAGAGTAATTCACCCCTCCACTTT	CASSVESNSPLHF
TRBV12-3/TRBV12-4	TRBJ2-7	many	.	TGTGCCAGCAGTTCAGGACTCCTCCCCGAGCAGTACTTC	CASSSGLLPEQYF
TRBV6-2/TRBV6-3	TRBJ2-7	few	.	TGTGCCAGCAGTTACCCAGCCCTAAGTTTCGTGCAGTACTTC	CASSYPALSFVQYF
TRBV2	TRBJ2-1	.	TRBD2	TGTGCCAGCAGCCGAGCCGGGGGGGACAATGAGCAGTTCTTC	CASSRAGGDNEQFF
TRBV7-2	TRBJ1-2	.	.	TGTGCCAGCAGCTTATTGGGCTACAGGGCGGGCTACTATGGCTACACCTTC	CASSLLGYRAGYYGYTF
TRBV7-2	TRBJ1-1	few	.	TGTGCCAGCAGCATAAAGGGACAGAACACTGAAGCTTTCTTT	CASSIKGQNTEAFF
TRBV13	TRBJ2-5	.	TRBD2	TGTGCCAGCAGCCGCGGGACTAGCGGGAACCAAGAGACCCAGTACTTC	CASSRGTSGNQETQYF
TRBV7-2	TRBJ1-4	few	.	TGTGCCAGCAGCCGCGCGACAGGCAAAGTTGAAAAACTGTTTTTT	CASSRATGKVEKLFF
TRBV6-2/TRBV6-3	TRBJ2-2	.	.	TGTGCCAGCAGTTACTTTGGCGGCACCGGGGAGCTGTTTTTT	CASSYFGGTGELFF
TRBV29-1	TRBJ1-1	few	.	TGCAGCGTTGTTGGAGGGCTTTTCATCGCGGCTTTCTTT	CSVVGGLFIAAFF
TRBV15	TRBJ2-2	few	.	TGTGCCACCAGCAGAGGGTCTGGCTCCGGGGAGCTGTTTTTT	CATSRGSGSGELFF
TRBV7-2	TRBJ2-2	few	.	TGTGCCAGCAGCCCCCTGTTTGGCGGGGAGCTGTTTTTT	CASSPLFGGELFF
TRBV14	TRBJ2-7	few	.	TGTGCCACCCACGCCCCAGGGGAACCCTACGAGCAGTACTTC	CATHAPGEPYEQYF
TRBV24-1	TRBJ2-3	.	TRBD2	TGTGCCACCAGTGACCCCGGGACTAGCATACGAGATACGCAGTATTTT	CATSDPGTSIRDTQYF
TRBV30	TRBJ1-1	.	.	TGTGCCTGGAGAGGGGTTTGGACTGAAGCTTTCTTT	CAWRGVWTEAFF
TRBV15	TRBJ2-1	many	.	TGTGCCACCAGCACTGTACTAAATTACAATGAGCAGTTCTTC	CATSTVLNYNEQFF
TRBV12-3/TRBV12-4	TRBJ1-1	.	.	TGTGCCAGCAGTTTAGAGCCGGTTGGAGCTTTCTTT	CASSLEPVGAFF
TRBV27	TRBJ1-1	.	.	TGTGCCAGTGCACGGGTGATGGGCACTGAAGCTTTCTTT	CASARVMGTEAFF
TRBV3-1	TRBJ2-1	.	.	TGTGCCAGCAGCCCTACTTGGCTGAGCTCCTACAATGAGCAGTTCTTC	CASSPTWLSSYNEQFF
TRBV10-3	TRBJ2-5	.	.	TGTGCCATCAGTGCAAACCCCCAAGAGACCCAGTACTTC	CAISANPQETQYF
TRBV4-1	TRBJ1-2	few	TRBD1	TGCGCCAGCAGCCTACCGGGACAGTCGTTTTATGGCTACACCTTC	CASSLPGQSFYGYTF
TRBV12-3/TRBV12-4	TRBJ2-7	.	.	TGTGCCACCCCACGACCAGACCATACCTACGAGCAGTACTTC	CATPRPDHTYEQYF
TRBV7-9	TRBJ1-4	few	.	TGTGCCAGCAGCTTAGGGACGGCGAATGAAAAACTGTTTTTT	CASSLGTANEKLFF
TRBV2	TRBJ2-3	.	.	TGTGCCAGCAGTGATGCGGGATTAGTCACAGATACGCAGTATTTT	CASSDAGLVTDTQYF
TRBV6-2/TRBV6-3	TRBJ1-2	.	TRBD1	TGTGCCAGCAGTACGACCCCCGGGACAGCATCCTATGGCTACACCTTC	CASSTTPGTASYGYTF
TRBV15	TRBJ2-7	.	TRBD1	TGTGCCACCAGCAGAAGACAGGGTACCGACGAGCAGTACTTC	CATSRRQGTDEQYF
TRBV7-3	TRBJ1-6	.	.	TGTGCCAGCAGCTCCCCAGGAAGGCCCCTCCACTTT	CASSSPGRPLHF
TRBV5-1	TRBJ2-1	many	.	TGCGCCAGCAGCCCTGCCGGGACGGAATACAATGAGCAGTTCTTC	CASSPAGTEYNEQFF
TRBV19	TRBJ2-1	.	TRBD1	TGTGCCAGTAGTATAGATGAATGGACAGGAGTTTACAATGAGCAGTTCTTC	CASSIDEWTGVYNEQFF